This TCR beta chain was sequenced during a study of monozygotic twins with inflammatory bowel disease. The study's findings and limits: Twins with IBD were found to have lower TCRbeta diversity (inverse Simpson) than healthy co-twins. For IBD, no single strong associated signal or clonotype was supported. The sharing of clonotypes with others was lower in IBD patients than in healthy twins, especially with disease activity.

With respect to this clonotype: The antigen remains undetermined.

Template switching added UMIs carrying a 6-nucleotide sample barcode. TCRdb reprocessed the 5' RACE reads, with one entry per CDR3 protein and no DNA. The record lists more than 350,000 distinct CDR3 sequences, of which the ten most abundant hold 2.4%. The sample consisted of blood. This clonotype was sampled from a human donor with ulcerative colitis or Crohn's disease, or a healthy co-twin of an affected twin (not recorded which).

The CDR3 region is CASSFLSGGTNEQFF. The chain employs TRBV6-2 or TRBV6-3 and TRBJ2-1; TCRdb calls TRBD2, which cannot be checked without DNA. Germline CDR1 is MNHEY and CDR2 is SVGEGT. This CDR3 is 15 amino acids long.